What follows are 15 T cell receptor beta chains derived from one specimen sequenced in a study of shared clonotypes between healthy human individuals. TCRdb's copy holds only in-frame clones and misses some; the assay was immunoSEQ multiplex PCR. The sample lists about 2 million clones; approximately 95% were seen once. Naive CD8 populations comprised CD45RO-negative cells positively selected for CCR7, excluding terminally differentiated effector memory CD45RA+ cells. The sample taken for sequencing was naive CD8+ T cells sorted from blood. The source is a man aged 18 to 30 in good health.

The table lists this clone with a few counts. Other DNA sequences from this sample encode an identical CDR3 as well. The genes are TRBV4-1 and TRBJ2-7; 9 bases align to TRBD1. The CDR3 consists of 15 residues. CDR1 MGHRA and CDR2 YSYEKL come from the germline V gene. V lost 2 bases and J lost 2; bases outside the gene matches: 4. The CDR3 here is CASSQTGTGTYEQYF. The CDR3 DNA is TGCGCCAGCAGCCAAACCGGGACAGGGACCTACGAGCAGTACTTC.

V usage is TRBV10-3 and J usage is TRBJ2-5; either TRBD1 or TRBD2 may supply D (5 bases each). CDR1 and CDR2 (germline): ENHRY, SYGVKD. V gave up 0 bases and J gave up 5 bases, with 19 bases separating them. This CDR3 has 17 residues. CDR3 bases: TGTGCCATCAGTGAGTCGATCAGCTCGACCTGGGGGGAGACCCAGTACTTC. Translating gives CAISESISSTWGETQYF.

About this clone itself: This same CDR3 is encoded by further DNA sequences in the sample. This chain uses TRBV7-9 with TRBJ1-1, with D possibly being TRBD1 (5 bases). In germline, CDR1 is SEHNR, CDR2 FQNEAQ (reference sequence). Trimming shortened V by 8 bases and J by 2 bases, and 12 bases separated the two germline ends. The CDR3 consists of 13 residues. CDR3 sequence (DNA): TGTGCCAGCCGGACGGGGGGAAACACTGAAGCTTTCTTT. It specifies CASRTGGNTEAFF.

The chain recombines TRBV4-2 with TRBJ2-7; 9 bases agree with TRBD2. Germline values: CDR1 LGHNA, CDR2 YNFKEQ. The CDR3 extends over 17 amino acids. The V and J ends lost 0 bases and 5 bases, in that order; junction bases with no gene match: 11. The CDR3: CASSQDAASGIANEQYF. The CDR3 bases are TGTGCCAGCAGCCAAGATGCCGCTAGCGGGATTGCCAACGAGCAGTACTTC.

CDR3 sequence reads: CASSNPQTGITEAFF. CDR3 nucleotides: TGTGCCAGCTCCAACCCCCAAACAGGGATCACTGAAGCTTTCTTT. V and J are TRBV2 and TRBJ1-1; a weak D match, TRBD1 (6 bases). The length of the CDR3 is 15 residues. V lost 8 bases and J 4 bases, leaving 20 bases between the germline ends. Germline loops: CDR1 SNHLY, CDR2 FYNNEI.

The genes are TRBV19 and TRBJ2-1, with unresolved D. Trimming shortened V by 6 bases and J by 7 bases, and 13 bases separated the two germline ends. The CDR3 contains 13 residues. Per germline, CDR1 LNHDA and CDR2 SQIVND (reference sequence). For the CDR3, the DNA is TGTGCCAGTAGCGCCTCAACCATGAATGAGCAGTTCTTC. This encodes CASSASTMNEQFF.

The chain uses TRBV28 and TRBJ1-4; D unclear. The V end was cut by 4 bases, the J end by 5 bases, with 11 bases between. The CDR3 has 14 residues. Germline CDR1 and CDR2: MDHEN and SYDVKM. The DNA of the CDR3 is TGTGCCAGCAGTTACGGAGGGCCAAATGAAAAACTGTTTTTT. Protein sequence: CASSYGGPNEKLFF.

The V gene is TRBV11-2, the J gene TRBJ2-7; 8 positions agree with TRBD2. This CDR3 has 13 amino acids. CDR1 and CDR2 from the germline V gene are SGHAT and FQNNGV. V was clipped by 5 bases and J by 3 bases; unmatched bases: 3. CDR3 sequence reads: CASSPGLDYEQYF. CDR3 DNA sequence: TGTGCCAGCAGCCCGGGACTAGACTACGAGCAGTACTTC.

The V and J genes are TRBV29-1 and TRBJ1-3; D remains unclear. The CDR3 extends over 16 amino acids. The germline CDR1 and CDR2 sequences are SQVTM and ANQGSEA. Trimming removed 2 bases at V and 0 bases at J, with 14 bases between. DNA of the CDR3: TGCAGCGTTGAATTGGGAGACCGAAGCTCTGGAAACACCATATATTTT. Translating it yields CSVELGDRSSGNTIYF.

This rearrangement joins TRBV4-3 to TRBJ1-1, with D perhaps matching TRBD1 (5 bases). The ends were cut back, 5 bases at V and 1 base at J, with 11 bases in the middle. The germline CDR1 and CDR2 sequences are LGHNA and YSLEER. The CDR3 contains 14 residues. The CDR3 sequence: CASSAGGENTEAFF. CDR3 nucleotide sequence: TGCGCCAGCAGCGCGGGGGGTGAGAACACTGAAGCTTTCTTT.

This sequence joins TRBV6-1 and TRBJ2-7; 10 bases match TRBD1. The V gene end was trimmed by 6 bases and the J gene end by 8 bases; junction bases not matched to a gene: 7. The CDR3 totals 13 residues. Germline assignment: CDR1 MNHNS and CDR2 SASEGT. The CDR3 region has the DNA TGTGCCAGCAGCTCCGGGACAGGGGCACAGCAGTACTTC. Its translation: CASSSGTGAQQYF.

J is TRBJ2-1 and V is TRBV27; 9 nucleotides match TRBD1. Germline trimming cut 5 bases from V and 8 bases from J; bases unmatched to any gene: 7. This CDR3 region has 14 residues. Germline lookup yields CDR1 MNHEY and CDR2 SMNVEV (reference sequence). The CDR3 nucleotides read TGTGCCAGCAGTCCCCGGGACAGGGTTGATGAGCAGTTCTTC. Residues: CASSPRDRVDEQFF.

On this clone itself: Other DNA sequences in this sample translate to the same CDR3. This sequence joins TRBV20-1 and TRBJ2-5; the D is unclear. Germline V lookup: CDR1 DFQATT, CDR2 SNEGSKA (reference sequence). The CDR3 extends over 10 amino acids. The V end was cut by 6 bases, the J end by 5 bases, with 7 bases between. CDR3 sequence: CSAGQETQYF. DNA of the CDR3: TGCAGTGCGGGTCAGGAGACCCAGTACTTC.

V and J are TRBV6-5 and TRBJ2-7; TRBD1 aligns across 10 bases. Germline CDR1 is MNHEY and CDR2 is SVGAGI. The CDR3 length is 15 residues. The trim removed 5 bases at V and 2 bases at J, leaving 6 bases unmatched. In DNA form, the CDR3 reads TGTGCCAGCAGTAAAACAGACAGGGGGCCCTACGAGCAGTACTTC. Translating gives CASSKTDRGPYEQYF.

Points on this clone: Other DNA sequences of this sample code for an identical CDR3. The V gene is TRBV19, the J gene TRBJ2-1; TRBD2 is a possible D gene (5 bases). The V gene's germline CDR1 is LNHDA and CDR2 SQIVND (reference sequence). This CDR3 contains 12 residues. V was trimmed by 5 bases and J by 6 bases, leaving 8 bases between them. In DNA form, the CDR3 reads TGTGCCAGTAGTCCGAGCGGCAATGAGCAGTTCTTC. Amino acid sequence: CASSPSGNEQFF.